This T cell receptor beta chain was recorded in a study of OX40 agonist ivuxolimab in advanced cancers. Study details: Patients received the agonistic anti-OX40 (CD134) antibody ivuxolimab.

The CDR3 is 15 residues long. Germline lookup yields CDR1 SGHNT and CDR2 YYREEE (reference sequence). Trimming cost V 4 bases and J 3 bases; bases outside gene matches: 5. The data were produced by immunoSEQ multiplex PCR, yet TCRdb's version contains in-frame clones alone and is incomplete. The sample records about 83,000 clones, 80% to 90% being singletons. The sequence came from an adult with an advanced solid tumor such as melanoma, head and neck, liver or kidney cancer. The chain uses TRBV5-4 and TRBJ2-3, with 10 bases identical to TRBD2. This specimen was CD4+ or CD8+ T cells sorted from blood, taken in a trial of the OX40 agonist ivuxolimab. CDR3 sequence (DNA): TGTGCCAGCAGCCAAGCGGGGGGGCGGACAGATACGCAGTATTTT. This translates into CASSQAGGRTDTQYF. The full variable domain, completed using reference TRBV5-4 and TRBJ2-3, is ETGVTQSPTHLIKTRGQQVTLRCSSQSGHNTVSWYQQALGQGPQFIFQYYREEENGRGNFPPRFSGLQFPNYSSELNVNALELDDSALYLCASSQAGGRTDTQYFGPGTRLTVL.